This is a list of T cell receptor beta chains from one sample in a study of regulatory T cells in long-lasting Graves disease. TCRdb itself ran the multiplex PCR reads through MiXCR, one entry per CDR3 protein. The data contain 350,000 to 400,000 distinct CDR3 sequences, 15% to 17% of them singletons. Sequencing used peripheral blood mononuclear cells (PBMCs), obtained at new diagnosis, from a patient treated with antithyroid drugs. The origin of the receptors is a female donor with Graves disease. Each CDR3 is given with its conserved first and last residue. D genes are given only for firm matches. Clone sizes are given selectively: once, few, many, or a class where the clone is expanded.

>TRBV11-2|TRBJ2-7|.|.
TGTGCCAGCTGCTCGTTCTACGAGCAGTACTTC
CASCSFYEQYF
>TRBV12-3/TRBV12-4|TRBJ2-3|.|many
TGTGCCAGCAGTTTATCCCCAACAGATACGCAGTATTTT
CASSLSPTDTQYF
>TRBV27|TRBJ2-1|TRBD2|.
TGTGCCAGCGGGGGGGACCGCTATGAGCAGTTCTTC
CASGGDRYEQFF
>TRBV12-3/TRBV12-4|TRBJ2-1|TRBD2|many
TGTGCCAGCGGAACTAGCGGGTCCTACAATGAGCAGTTCTTC
CASGTSGSYNEQFF
>TRBV30|TRBJ1-4|TRBD1|once
TGTGCCTGGAGCGGGACAGGGGTTGAAAAACTGTTTTTT
CAWSGTGVEKLFF
>TRBV7-8|TRBJ2-2|.|.
TGTGCCAGCAGCCCGGAACCGCGGGGAACCGGGGAGCTGTTTTTT
CASSPEPRGTGELFF
>TRBV20-1|TRBJ1-4|TRBD1|.
TGCAGTGCTTCCCGGACAGGGCACAATGAAAAACTGTTTTTT
CSASRTGHNEKLFF
>TRBV29-1|TRBJ2-7|.|.
TGCAGCGTCGCAACCATAACAGCGGGTACCTACGAGCAGTACTTC
CSVATITAGTYEQYF
>TRBV12-3/TRBV12-4|TRBJ1-1|.|many
TGTGCCAGCAGTTTAGCAGGGGCGGACACTGAAGCTTTCTTT
CASSLAGADTEAFF
>TRBV28|TRBJ2-5|.|many
TGTGCCAGCAGTTTATCGGGGCAGGGCGATCGTGAGACCCAGTACTTC
CASSLSGQGDRETQYF
>TRBV7-9|TRBJ2-5|.|many
TGTGCCAGCAGCTCCCGGACAGCAGAGACCCAGTACTTC
CASSSRTAETQYF
>TRBV2|TRBJ1-4|.|.
TGTGCCAGCAGGGGGACGGGCACTAATGAAAAACTGTTTTTT
CASRGTGTNEKLFF
>TRBV7-2|TRBJ1-2|.|many
TGTGCCAGCAGCCCCCAGGGTACGCAACACTATGGCTACACCTTC
CASSPQGTQHYGYTF
>TRBV29-1|TRBJ2-3|TRBD2|few
TGCAGCGACTTAGCGGGGGGGGGAGATACGCAGTATTTT
CSDLAGGGDTQYF
>TRBV20-1|TRBJ1-6|TRBD1|few
TGCAGTGCAGAACGGGACAGGGGGAGTTCACCCCTCCACTTT
CSAERDRGSSPLHF
>TRBV5-1|TRBJ2-1|.|.
TGCGCCAGCAGAGAATTTGACAATGAGCAGTTCTTC
CASREFDNEQFF
>TRBV28|TRBJ2-7|.|.
TGTGCCAGCAGCTTGGTAATCGGGAACTCCTACGAGCAGTACTTC
CASSLVIGNSYEQYF
>TRBV5-1|TRBJ2-3|TRBD1|many
TGCGCCAGCAGGAGGGGGCCGTACACAGATACGCAGTATTTT
CASRRGPYTDTQYF
>TRBV7-3|TRBJ2-3|.|many
TGTGCCAGCAGCTTATTGGAGGGATTCAGACTAGATCCCACAGATACGCAGTATTTT
CASSLLEGFRLDPTDTQYF
>TRBV11-2|TRBJ2-5|.|many
TGTGCCAGCAGCTTAAAGGGGGCGGGACAGCACCAAGAGACCCAGTACTTC
CASSLKGAGQHQETQYF
>TRBV4-2|TRBJ2-7|.|many
TGTGCCAGCAGCCAAGTCGACAGGACCTACGAGCAGTACTTC
CASSQVDRTYEQYF
>TRBV6-5|TRBJ2-7|.|many
TGTGCCAGCAGTTACTCACAGTCCTACGAGCAGTACTTC
CASSYSQSYEQYF